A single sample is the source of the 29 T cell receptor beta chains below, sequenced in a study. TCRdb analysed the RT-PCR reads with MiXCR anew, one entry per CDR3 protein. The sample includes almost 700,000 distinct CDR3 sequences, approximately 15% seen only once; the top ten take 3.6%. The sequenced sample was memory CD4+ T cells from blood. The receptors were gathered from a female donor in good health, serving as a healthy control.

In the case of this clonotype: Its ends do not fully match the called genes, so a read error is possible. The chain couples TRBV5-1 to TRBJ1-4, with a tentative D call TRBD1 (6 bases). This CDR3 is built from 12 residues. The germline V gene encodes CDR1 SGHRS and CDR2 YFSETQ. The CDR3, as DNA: TGTGCCAGCGGAGGGGGGAATGAAAAACTGTTTTTT. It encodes CASGGGNEKLFF. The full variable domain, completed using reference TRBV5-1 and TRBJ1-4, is KAGVTQTPRYLIKTRGQQVTLSCSPISGHRSVSWYQQTPGQGLQFLFEYFSETQRNKGNFPGRFSGRQFSNSRSEMNVSTLELGDSALYLCASGGGNEKLFFGSGTQLSVL.

Here the CDR3 reads CASSQPKTGKAYEQFF. DNA for the CDR3: TGTGCCAGCAGTCAACCCAAGACAGGGAAGGCCTATGAGCAGTTCTTC. This chain joins TRBV27 and TRBJ2-1, with TRBD1 matching over 7 bases. The germline V gene has CDR1 MNHEY and CDR2 SMNVEV (reference sequence). J gave up 8 bases and V 5 bases, and 15 bases lay outside the gene matches. This CDR3 has 16 amino acids.

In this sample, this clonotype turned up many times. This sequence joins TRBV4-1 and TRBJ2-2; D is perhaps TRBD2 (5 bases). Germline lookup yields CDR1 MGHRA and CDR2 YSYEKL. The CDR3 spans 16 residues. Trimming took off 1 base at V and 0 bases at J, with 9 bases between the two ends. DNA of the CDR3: TGCGCCAGCAGCCAAGGAGTCGGGGCGAACACCGGGGAGCTGTTTTTT. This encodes CASSQGVGANTGELFF.

The CDR3 nucleotides read TGTGCCAGCAGTTTAAGACTAGCGGGAGTGGGCAATGAGCAGTTCTTC. The encoded protein is CASSLRLAGVGNEQFF. The genes are TRBV27 and TRBJ2-1, with TRBD2 identical over 12 bases. The V gene end was trimmed by 2 bases and the J gene end by 6 bases; junction bases not matched to a gene: 5. Germline V CDR1 and CDR2: MNHEY, SMNVEV (reference sequence). The CDR3 is made up of 16 amino acids.

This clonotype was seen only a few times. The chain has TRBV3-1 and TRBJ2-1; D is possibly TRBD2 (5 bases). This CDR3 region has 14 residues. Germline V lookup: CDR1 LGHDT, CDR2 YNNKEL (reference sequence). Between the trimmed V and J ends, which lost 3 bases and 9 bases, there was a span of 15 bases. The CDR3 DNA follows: TGTGCCAGCAGCCATCAGACGGGGAATACTGAGCAGTTCTTC. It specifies CASSHQTGNTEQFF.

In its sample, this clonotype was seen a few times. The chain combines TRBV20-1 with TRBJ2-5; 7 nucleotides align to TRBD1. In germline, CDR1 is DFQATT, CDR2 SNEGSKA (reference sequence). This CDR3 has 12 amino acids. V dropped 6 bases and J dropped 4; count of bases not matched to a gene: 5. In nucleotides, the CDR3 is TGCAGTGCCTCGACAGGGCGAGAGACCCAGTACTTC. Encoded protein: CSASTGRETQYF.

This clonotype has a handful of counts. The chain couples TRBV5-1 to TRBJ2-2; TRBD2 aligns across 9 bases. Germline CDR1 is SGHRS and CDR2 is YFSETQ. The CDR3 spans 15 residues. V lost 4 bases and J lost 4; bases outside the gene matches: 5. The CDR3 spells CASSRLAGSTGELFF. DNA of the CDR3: TGCGCCAGCAGCCGCCTAGCGGGATCCACCGGGGAGCTGTTTTTT.

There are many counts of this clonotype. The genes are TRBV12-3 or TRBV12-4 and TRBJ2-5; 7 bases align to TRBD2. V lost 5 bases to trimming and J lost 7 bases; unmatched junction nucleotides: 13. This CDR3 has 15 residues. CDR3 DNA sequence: TGTGCCAGCAGTGCCTCTAGCGGCGTATTGAGGACCCAGTACTTC. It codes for CASSASSGVLRTQYF.

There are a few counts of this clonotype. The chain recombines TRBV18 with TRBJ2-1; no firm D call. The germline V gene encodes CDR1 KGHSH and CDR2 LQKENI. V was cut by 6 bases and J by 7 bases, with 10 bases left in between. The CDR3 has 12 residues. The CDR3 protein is CASSLEENEQFF. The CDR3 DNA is TGTGCCAGCTCTTTAGAGGAAAATGAGCAGTTCTTC.

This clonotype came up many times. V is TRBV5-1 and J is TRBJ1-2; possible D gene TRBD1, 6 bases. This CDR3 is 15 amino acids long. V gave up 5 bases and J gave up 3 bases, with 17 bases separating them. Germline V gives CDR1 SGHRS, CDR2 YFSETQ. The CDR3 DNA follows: TGCGCCAGCAGTCCTACAGGGATCCCTGACTATGGCTACACCTTC. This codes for CASSPTGIPDYGYTF.

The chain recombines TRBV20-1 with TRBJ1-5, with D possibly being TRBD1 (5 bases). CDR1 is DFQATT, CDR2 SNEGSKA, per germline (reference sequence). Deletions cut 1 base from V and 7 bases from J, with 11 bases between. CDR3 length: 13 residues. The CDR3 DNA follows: TGCAGTGCTAGAGGGTCAAGACAGCAGCCCCAGCATTTT. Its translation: CSARGSRQQPQHF.

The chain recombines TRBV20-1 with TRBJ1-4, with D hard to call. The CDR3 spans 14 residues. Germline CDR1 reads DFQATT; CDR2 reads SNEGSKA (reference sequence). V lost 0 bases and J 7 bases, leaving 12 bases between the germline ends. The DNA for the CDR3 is TGCAGTGCTAGAGATCCCAGCGCCTTTGAAAAACTGTTTTTT. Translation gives CSARDPSAFEKLFF.

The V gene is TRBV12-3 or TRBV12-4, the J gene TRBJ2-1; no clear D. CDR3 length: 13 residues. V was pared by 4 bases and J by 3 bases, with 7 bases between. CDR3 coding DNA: TGTGCCAGCAGTTCGTCGGACTACAATGAGCAGTTCTTC. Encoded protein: CASSSSDYNEQFF.

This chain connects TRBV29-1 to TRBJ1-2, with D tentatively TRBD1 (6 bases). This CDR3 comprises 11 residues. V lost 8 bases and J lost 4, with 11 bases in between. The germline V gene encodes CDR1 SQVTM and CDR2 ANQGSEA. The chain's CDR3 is CSPGTRYGYTF. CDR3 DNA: TGCAGCCCAGGGACACGCTATGGCTACACCTTC.

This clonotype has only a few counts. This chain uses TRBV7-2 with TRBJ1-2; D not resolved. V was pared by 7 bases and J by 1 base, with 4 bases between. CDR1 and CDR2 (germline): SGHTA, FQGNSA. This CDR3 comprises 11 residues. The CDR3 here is CASNLNYGYTF. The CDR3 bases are TGTGCCAGCAACCTTAACTATGGCTACACCTTC.

Written as DNA, the CDR3 is TGTGCCAGCTCACCTGTGGAGTCCGGGGAGCTGTTTTTT. Protein: CASSPVESGELFF. The chain recombines TRBV18 with TRBJ2-2; D call uncertain. The CDR3 loop spans 13 amino acids. With 3 bases removed from V and 6 bases from J, the gap between germline ends came to 8 bases. CDR1 KGHSH and CDR2 LQKENI come from the germline V gene.

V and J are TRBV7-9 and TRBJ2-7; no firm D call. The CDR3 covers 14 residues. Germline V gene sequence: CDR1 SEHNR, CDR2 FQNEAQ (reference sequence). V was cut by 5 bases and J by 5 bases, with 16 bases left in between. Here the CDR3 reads CASSVKQSSDEQYF. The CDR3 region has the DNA TGTGCCAGCAGCGTGAAACAAAGCTCTGACGAGCAGTACTTC.

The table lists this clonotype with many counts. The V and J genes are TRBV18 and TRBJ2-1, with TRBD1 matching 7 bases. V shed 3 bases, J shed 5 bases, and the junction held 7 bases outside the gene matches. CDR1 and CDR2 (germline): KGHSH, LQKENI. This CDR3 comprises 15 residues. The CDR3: CASSPRQGANNEQFF. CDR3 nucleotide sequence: TGTGCCAGCTCACCTCGACAGGGTGCCAACAATGAGCAGTTCTTC.

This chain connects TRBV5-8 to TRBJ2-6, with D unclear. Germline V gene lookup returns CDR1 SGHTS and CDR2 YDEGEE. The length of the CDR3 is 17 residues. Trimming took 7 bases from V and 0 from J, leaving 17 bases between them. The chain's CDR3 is CASRLPGGSSGANVLTF. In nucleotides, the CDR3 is TGTGCCAGCCGCCTGCCCGGCGGAAGCTCTGGGGCCAACGTCCTGACTTTC.

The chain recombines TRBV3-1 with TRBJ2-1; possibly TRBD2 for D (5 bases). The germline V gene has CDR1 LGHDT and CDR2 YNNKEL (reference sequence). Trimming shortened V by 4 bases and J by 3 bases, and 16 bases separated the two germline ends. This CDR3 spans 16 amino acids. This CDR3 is CASSLLSKRSYNEQFF. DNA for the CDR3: TGTGCCAGCAGCCTCCTGAGTAAGCGGAGCTACAATGAGCAGTTCTTC.

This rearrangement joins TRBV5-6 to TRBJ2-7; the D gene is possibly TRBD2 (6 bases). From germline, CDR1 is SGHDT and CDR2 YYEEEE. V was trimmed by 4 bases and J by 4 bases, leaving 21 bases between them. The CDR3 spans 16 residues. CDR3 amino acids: CASSPPAGQVSYEQYF. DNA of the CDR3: TGTGCCAGCAGCCCCCCGGCGGGGCAGGTCTCATACGAGCAGTACTTC.

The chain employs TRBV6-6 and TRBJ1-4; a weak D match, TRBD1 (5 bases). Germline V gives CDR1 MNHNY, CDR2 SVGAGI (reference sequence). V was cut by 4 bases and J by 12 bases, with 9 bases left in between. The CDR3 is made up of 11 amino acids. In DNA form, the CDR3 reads TGTGCCAGCAGTTCCCGGGACGAACTGTTTTTT. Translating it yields CASSSRDELFF.

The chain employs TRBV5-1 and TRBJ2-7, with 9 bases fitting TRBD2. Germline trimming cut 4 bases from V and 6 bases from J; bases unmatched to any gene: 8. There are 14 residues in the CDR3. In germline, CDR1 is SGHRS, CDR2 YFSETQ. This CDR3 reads CASSTGLAGAEQYF. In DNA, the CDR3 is TGCGCCAGCAGCACGGGACTAGCCGGGGCCGAGCAGTACTTC.

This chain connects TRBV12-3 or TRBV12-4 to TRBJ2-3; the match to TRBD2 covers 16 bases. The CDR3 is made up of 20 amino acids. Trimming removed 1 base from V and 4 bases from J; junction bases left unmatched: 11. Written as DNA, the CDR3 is TGTGCCAGCAGTTTAGATTTGGGACTAGCGGGGGGGACGGATTCAGATACGCAGTATTTT. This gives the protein CASSLDLGLAGGTDSDTQYF.

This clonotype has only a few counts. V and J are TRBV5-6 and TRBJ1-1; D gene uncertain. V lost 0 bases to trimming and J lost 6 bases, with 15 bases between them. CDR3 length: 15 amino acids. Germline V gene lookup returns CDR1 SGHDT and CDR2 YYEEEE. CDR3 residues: CASSLASLVWAEAFF. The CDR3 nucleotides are TGTGCCAGCAGCTTGGCCTCACTGGTGTGGGCTGAAGCTTTCTTT.

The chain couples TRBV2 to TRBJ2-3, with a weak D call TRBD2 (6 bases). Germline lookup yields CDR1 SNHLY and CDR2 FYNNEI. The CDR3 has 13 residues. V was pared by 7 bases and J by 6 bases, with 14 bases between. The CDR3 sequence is CASMTGLPDTQYF. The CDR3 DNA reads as TGTGCCAGCATGACGGGACTCCCGGATACGCAGTATTTT. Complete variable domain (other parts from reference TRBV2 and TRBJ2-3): EPEVTQTPSHQVTQMGQEVILRCVPISNHLYFYWYRQILGQKVEFLVSFYNNEISEKSEIFDDQFSVERPDGSNFTLKIRSTKLEDSAMYFCASMTGLPDTQYFGPGTRLTVL.

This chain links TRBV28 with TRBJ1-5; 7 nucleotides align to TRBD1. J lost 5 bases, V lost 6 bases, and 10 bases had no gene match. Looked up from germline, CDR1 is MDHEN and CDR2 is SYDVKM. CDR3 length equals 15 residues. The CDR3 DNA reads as TGTGCCAGCAGCCCTGAAACAGGGGCCTATCAGCCCCAGCATTTT. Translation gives CASSPETGAYQPQHF.

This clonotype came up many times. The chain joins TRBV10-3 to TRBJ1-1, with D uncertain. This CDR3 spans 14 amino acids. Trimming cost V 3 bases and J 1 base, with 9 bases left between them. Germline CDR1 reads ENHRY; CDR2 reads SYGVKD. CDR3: CAISDPTRNTEAFF. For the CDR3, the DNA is TGTGCCATCAGTGACCCGACAAGGAACACTGAAGCTTTCTTT.

CDR3 DNA: TGTGCCAGCAGCAAAAATCCGGGATCAGCCAACGAGCAGTACTTC. This gives the protein CASSKNPGSANEQYF. The genes are TRBV3-1 and TRBJ2-7; weak D call: TRBD2 (5 bases). This CDR3 is built from 15 residues. Germline-derived CDR1 and CDR2 are LGHDT and YNNKEL (reference sequence). Trimming removed 5 bases at V and 5 bases at J, with 19 bases between.